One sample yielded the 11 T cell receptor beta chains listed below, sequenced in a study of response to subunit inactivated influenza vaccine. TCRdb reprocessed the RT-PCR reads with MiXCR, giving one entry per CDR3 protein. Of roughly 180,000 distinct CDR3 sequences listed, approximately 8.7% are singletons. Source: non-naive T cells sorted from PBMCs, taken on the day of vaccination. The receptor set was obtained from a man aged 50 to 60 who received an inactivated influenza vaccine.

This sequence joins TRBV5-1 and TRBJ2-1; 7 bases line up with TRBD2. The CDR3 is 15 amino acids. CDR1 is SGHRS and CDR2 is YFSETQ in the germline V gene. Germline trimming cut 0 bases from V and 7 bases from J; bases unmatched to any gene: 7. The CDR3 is CASSLASGGKNEQFF. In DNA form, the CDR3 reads TGCGCCAGCAGCTTGGCCTCGGGAGGTAAGAATGAGCAGTTCTTC.

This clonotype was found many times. The CDR3, as DNA: TGTGCCAGCAATATAGCGGGGTCCTACGAGCAGTACTTC. Its protein product is CASNIAGSYEQYF. This chain connects TRBV6-2 or TRBV6-3 to TRBJ2-7; 8 bases are shared with TRBD2. The germline V gene has CDR1 MNHEY and CDR2 SVGEGT. V was clipped by 7 bases and J by 1 base; unmatched bases: 3. The CDR3 loop spans 13 amino acids.

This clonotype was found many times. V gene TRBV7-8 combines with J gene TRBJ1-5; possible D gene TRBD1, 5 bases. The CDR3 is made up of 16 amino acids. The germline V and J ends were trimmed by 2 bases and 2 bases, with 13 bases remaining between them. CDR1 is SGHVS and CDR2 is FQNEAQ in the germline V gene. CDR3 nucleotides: TGTGCCAGCAGCTTACGCGAAGGGACGCGCAATCAGCCCCAGCATTTT. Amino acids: CASSLREGTRNQPQHF.

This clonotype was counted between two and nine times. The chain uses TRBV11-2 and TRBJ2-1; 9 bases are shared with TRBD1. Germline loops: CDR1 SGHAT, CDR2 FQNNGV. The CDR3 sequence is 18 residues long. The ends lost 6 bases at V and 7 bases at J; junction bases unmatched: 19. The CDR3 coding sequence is TGTGCCAGCAGGCACAACGGGCGGGGACAGGGTTCTCTAAATGAGCAGTTCTTC. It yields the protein CASRHNGRGQGSLNEQFF.

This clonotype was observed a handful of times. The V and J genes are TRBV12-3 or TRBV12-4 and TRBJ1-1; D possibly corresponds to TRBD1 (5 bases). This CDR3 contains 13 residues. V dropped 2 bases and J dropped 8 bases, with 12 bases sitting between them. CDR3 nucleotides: TGTGCCAGCAGTTTAACTCAGTGGGGCGAAGCTTTCTTT. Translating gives CASSLTQWGEAFF.

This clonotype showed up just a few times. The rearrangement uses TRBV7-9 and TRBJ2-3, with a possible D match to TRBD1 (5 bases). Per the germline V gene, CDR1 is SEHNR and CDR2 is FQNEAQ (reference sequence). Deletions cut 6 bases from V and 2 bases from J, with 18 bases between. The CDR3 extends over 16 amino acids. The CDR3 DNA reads TGTGCCAGCAGTTACAGTGTTGGGGCTGACACAGATACGCAGTATTTT. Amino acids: CASSYSVGADTDTQYF.

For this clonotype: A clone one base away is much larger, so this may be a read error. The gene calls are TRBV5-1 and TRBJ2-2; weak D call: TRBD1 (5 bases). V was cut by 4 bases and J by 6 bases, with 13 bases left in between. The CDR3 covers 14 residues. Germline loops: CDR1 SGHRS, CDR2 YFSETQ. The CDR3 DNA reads TGCGCCAGCAGCCCGGACATGGCCCCCGGGGAGCTGTTTTTT. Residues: CASSPDMAPGELFF.

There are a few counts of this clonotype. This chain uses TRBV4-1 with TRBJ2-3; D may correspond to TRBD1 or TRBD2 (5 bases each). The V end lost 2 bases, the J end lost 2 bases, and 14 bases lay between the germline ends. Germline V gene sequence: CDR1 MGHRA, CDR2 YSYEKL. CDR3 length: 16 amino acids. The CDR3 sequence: CASSQTPGRLTDTQYF. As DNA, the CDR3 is TGCGCCAGCAGCCAAACTCCGGGACGGCTCACAGATACGCAGTATTTT.

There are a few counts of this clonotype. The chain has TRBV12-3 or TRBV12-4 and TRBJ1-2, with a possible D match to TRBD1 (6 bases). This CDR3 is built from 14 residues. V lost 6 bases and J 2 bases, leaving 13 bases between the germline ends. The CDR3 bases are TGTGCCAGCAGAGAAACAGGGCTCAACTATGGCTACACCTTC. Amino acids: CASRETGLNYGYTF.

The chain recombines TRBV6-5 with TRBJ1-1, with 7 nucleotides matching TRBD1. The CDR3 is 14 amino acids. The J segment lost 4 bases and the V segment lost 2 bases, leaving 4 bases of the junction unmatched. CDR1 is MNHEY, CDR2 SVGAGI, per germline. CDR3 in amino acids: CASSYSTGATEAFF. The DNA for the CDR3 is TGTGCCAGCAGTTACAGTACAGGGGCCACTGAAGCTTTCTTT.

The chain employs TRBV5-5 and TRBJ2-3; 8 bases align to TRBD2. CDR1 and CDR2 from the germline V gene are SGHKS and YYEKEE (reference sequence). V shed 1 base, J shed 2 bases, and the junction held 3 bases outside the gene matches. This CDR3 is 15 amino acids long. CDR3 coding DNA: TGTGCCAGCAGCTTGAGAGCGGGGGCCACAGATACGCAGTATTTT. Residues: CASSLRAGATDTQYF.